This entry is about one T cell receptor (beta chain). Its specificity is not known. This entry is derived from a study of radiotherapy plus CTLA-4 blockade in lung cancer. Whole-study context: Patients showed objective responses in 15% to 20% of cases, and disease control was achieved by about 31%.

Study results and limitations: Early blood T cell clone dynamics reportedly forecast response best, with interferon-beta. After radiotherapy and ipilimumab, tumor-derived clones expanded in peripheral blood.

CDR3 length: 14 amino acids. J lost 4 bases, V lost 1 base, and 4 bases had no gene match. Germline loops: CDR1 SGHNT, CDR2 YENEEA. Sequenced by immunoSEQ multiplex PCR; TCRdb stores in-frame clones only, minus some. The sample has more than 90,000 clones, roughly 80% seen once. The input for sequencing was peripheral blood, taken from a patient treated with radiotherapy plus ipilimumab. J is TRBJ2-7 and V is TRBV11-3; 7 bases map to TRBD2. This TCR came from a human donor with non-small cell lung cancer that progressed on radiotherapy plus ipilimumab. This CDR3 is CASSLVAGVYEQYF. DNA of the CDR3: TGTGCCAGCAGCTTAGTTGCGGGAGTTTACGAGCAGTACTTC.